The source of this TCR beta chain is a study of blood T cell repertoires in COVID-19. Background on the study: Samples came from the United States, Italy and Spain, spanning acute and convalescent COVID-19. PBMCs, B-cell-depleted T cells, or T cells provided the cDNA or gDNA that made up the material.

The junction had 11 bases not matched to a gene; V was cut back by 1 base and J by 0 bases. This CDR3 has 19 residues. Per germline, CDR1 LGHNA and CDR2 YSLEER. Original methodology: Using reference gene primer amplification, nucleated cell counts were estimated. The repertoire was sequenced with immunoSEQ multiplex PCR; TCRdb's copy has only in-frame clones and lacks some. V and J calls plus clone size are reproduced from that table; the DNA served to infer D and trimming. The table has some 90,000 clones, roughly 80% seen once. The J gene is TRBJ2-1, the V gene TRBV4-3; 8 bases agree with TRBD2. The specimen was peripheral blood. The sequence came from a man in his 60s with acute or convalescent COVID-19. This chain's CDR3 is CASSQGPGGVGASYNEQFF. The CDR3 DNA reads TGCGCCAGCAGCCAAGGGCCGGGAGGGGTAGGAGCCTCCTACAATGAGCAGTTCTTC.